A single sample gave rise to the 4 T cell receptor beta chains below, sequenced in a study of monozygotic twins with inflammatory bowel disease. One entry per CDR3 protein, without DNA, is what TCRdb gives after re-calling the 5' RACE reads. This sample's table has about 440,000 distinct CDR3 sequences. Sequencing was carried out using blood. All receptors derive from a human donor with ulcerative colitis or Crohn's disease, or a healthy co-twin of an affected twin (not recorded which).

This sequence joins TRBV4-2 and TRBJ2-1. CDR3 length: 17 residues. The germline gives CDR1 LGHNA, CDR2 YNFKEQ. CDR3: CASSQGRTTISYNEQFF.

The J gene is TRBJ2-1, the V gene TRBV5-1; the D call of TRBD1 rests on TCRdb alone, since no DNA is present to check it. Germline lookup yields CDR1 SGHRS and CDR2 YFSETQ. There are 13 residues in the CDR3. CDR3 sequence reads: CASSDSRGYEQFF.

The rearrangement uses TRBV7-2 and TRBJ1-1. Germline V gene sequence: CDR1 SGHTA, CDR2 FQGNSA. This CDR3 spans 16 amino acids. Here the CDR3 reads CASSPITSFRGTEAFF.

V is TRBV12-3 or TRBV12-4 and J is TRBJ2-1; there is no DNA to check the TCRdb D call of TRBD1. This CDR3 region has 11 residues. The CDR3 protein is CASNPEGEQFF.